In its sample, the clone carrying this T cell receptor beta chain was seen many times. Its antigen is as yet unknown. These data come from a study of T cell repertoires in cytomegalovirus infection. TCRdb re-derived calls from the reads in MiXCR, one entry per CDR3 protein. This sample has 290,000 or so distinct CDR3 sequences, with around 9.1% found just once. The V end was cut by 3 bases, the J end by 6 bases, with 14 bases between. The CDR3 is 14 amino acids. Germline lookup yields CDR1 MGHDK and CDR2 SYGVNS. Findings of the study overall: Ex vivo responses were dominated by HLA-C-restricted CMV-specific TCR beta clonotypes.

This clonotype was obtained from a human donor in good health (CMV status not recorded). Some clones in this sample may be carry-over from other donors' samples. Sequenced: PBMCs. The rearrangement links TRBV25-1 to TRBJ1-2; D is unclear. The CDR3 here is CASSDGIEPNGYTF. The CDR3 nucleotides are TGTGCCAGCAGTGACGGGATAGAACCTAATGGCTACACCTTC.